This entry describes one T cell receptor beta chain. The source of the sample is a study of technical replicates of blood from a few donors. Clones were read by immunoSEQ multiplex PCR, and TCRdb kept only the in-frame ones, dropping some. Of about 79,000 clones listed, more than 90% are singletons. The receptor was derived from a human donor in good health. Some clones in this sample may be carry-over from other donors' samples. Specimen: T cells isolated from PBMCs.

This chain's CDR3 is CASSFRQGPYEQYF. The CDR3 region has the DNA TGTGCCAGCAGCTTTCGACAGGGCCCATACGAGCAGTACTTC. V is TRBV7-9 and J is TRBJ2-7, with 7 bases aligning to TRBD1. This CDR3 spans 14 amino acids. Germline CDR1 reads SEHNR; CDR2 reads FQNEAQ (reference sequence). V was clipped by 3 bases and J by 4 bases; unmatched bases: 6.